One and the same sample provided the 22 T cell receptor beta chains below, sequenced in a study of human T cells and chemical hapten exposure. TCRdb re-derived calls from the RACE reads in MiXCR, one entry per CDR3 protein. Among around 190,000 distinct CDR3 sequences listed, around 22% were seen once. As to time point: patch test 1, 2 weeks after DPC sensitization. Noted treatment: therapeutic diphenylcyclopropenone sensitization with weekly scalp DPC. The specimen was whole blood, collected in connection with sensitization to the hapten diphenylcyclopropenone (DPC). Every receptor here comes from a woman between 45 and 65 years old with alopecia areata. Some clones in this sample may be carry-over from other donors' samples.

This clonotype came up a few times. The chain joins TRBV20-1 to TRBJ2-5; TRBD2 agrees at 10 bases. After removal of 5 bases from V and 1 base from J, the junction contained 7 bases not matched to a gene. The CDR3 is 15 residues long. Per the germline V gene, CDR1 is DFQATT and CDR2 is SNEGSKA (reference sequence). This CDR3 is CSALPSGRVQETQYF. CDR3 nucleotide sequence: TGCAGTGCTCTCCCCAGCGGGAGGGTCCAAGAGACCCAGTACTTC.

The chain uses TRBV6-5 and TRBJ2-3, with D perhaps matching TRBD2 (6 bases). The germline CDR1 and CDR2 sequences are MNHEY and SVGAGI. The CDR3 extends over 14 amino acids. V was pared by 5 bases and J by 0 bases, with 9 bases between. As DNA, the CDR3 is TGTGCCAGCAGTCCGGACTATAGCACAGATACGCAGTATTTT. Its translation is CASSPDYSTDTQYF.

The rearrangement links TRBV5-4 to TRBJ2-3, with 7 bases that match TRBD2. CDR3 length: 15 amino acids. Germline-derived CDR1 and CDR2 are SGHNT and YYREEE (reference sequence). Trimming removed 6 bases from V and 1 base from J; junction bases left unmatched: 8. CDR3 bases: TGTGCCAGCACCCAAGCGGGACGGGGCACAGATACGCAGTATTTT. This gives the protein CASTQAGRGTDTQYF. Full variable domain (remainder filled in from reference TRBV5-4 and TRBJ2-3): ETGVTQSPTHLIKTRGQQVTLRCSSQSGHNTVSWYQQALGQGPQFIFQYYREEENGRGNFPPRFSGLQFPNYSSELNVNALELDDSALYLCASTQAGRGTDTQYFGPGTRLTVL.

This clonotype was picked up a small number of times. The chain recombines TRBV6-5 with TRBJ2-3, with D perhaps TRBD2 (5 bases). The CDR3 extends over 16 amino acids. V lost 0 bases and J 3 bases, leaving 13 bases between the germline ends. CDR1 MNHEY and CDR2 SVGAGI come from the germline V gene. CDR3 sequence (DNA): TGTGCCAGCAGTTACTCGGCCGGGATCGGTACAGATACGCAGTATTTT. The encoded protein is CASSYSAGIGTDTQYF.

This chain links TRBV4-1 with TRBJ2-1, with D tentatively TRBD2 (6 bases). V shed 2 bases and J shed 8 bases, with 19 bases lying between them. The CDR3 runs 16 residues. Germline V gene lookup returns CDR1 MGHRA and CDR2 YSYEKL. CDR3 sequence (DNA): TGCGCCAGCAGCCAATTCCGGACTATTCTGTTCGATGAGCAGTTCTTC. This translates into CASSQFRTILFDEQFF.

This clonotype has just a few counts. The genes are TRBV3-1 and TRBJ2-7; TRBD2 matches at 7 bases. The CDR3 consists of 15 residues. V was pared by 0 bases and J by 2 bases, with 4 bases of the junction left unmatched. CDR1 and CDR2 from the germline V gene are LGHDT and YNNKEL (reference sequence). The CDR3, as DNA: TGTGCCAGCAGCCAAGATACTAGCGCAGCCTACGAGCAGTACTTC. Protein sequence: CASSQDTSAAYEQYF.

This clonotype was recorded a few times. The chain uses TRBV7-6 and TRBJ1-6, with no clear D. Germline V lookup: CDR1 SGHVS, CDR2 FNYEAQ. The CDR3 length is 18 residues. V was pared by 2 bases and J by 0 bases, with 14 bases between. CDR3 sequence reads: CASSLYGWRSSYNSPLHF. The CDR3 DNA reads as TGTGCCAGCAGCTTATATGGTTGGAGGAGCTCCTATAATTCACCCCTCCACTTT.

This clonotype was detected a few times. The V gene is TRBV7-2, the J gene TRBJ2-2, with TRBD2 identical over 12 bases. The germline V gene has CDR1 SGHTA and CDR2 FQGNSA. The CDR3 is 15 residues long. V was clipped by 6 bases and J by 6 bases; unmatched bases: 5. CDR3 protein: CASRMTSGSAGELFF. For the CDR3, the DNA is TGTGCCAGCAGGATGACTAGCGGGAGTGCCGGGGAGCTGTTTTTT.

The rearrangement uses TRBV12-3 or TRBV12-4 and TRBJ1-5, with TRBD1 identical over 9 bases. The CDR3 length is 17 residues. With V trimmed by 5 bases and J by 7 bases, 15 bases remained unmatched. The DNA for the CDR3 is TGTGCCAGCAGTCCCGGGACAGGGAAAGGGATCGGACAGCCCCAGCATTTT. Translating it yields CASSPGTGKGIGQPQHF.

This clonotype appeared a few times. V usage is TRBV18 and J usage is TRBJ1-2; TRBD1 matches at 11 bases. The CDR3 is 17 amino acids. Germline lookup yields CDR1 KGHSH and CDR2 LQKENI. V trimming: 3 bases; J trimming: 1 base; junction bases outside the gene matches: 7. CDR3 residues: CASSPTDRGRRNYGYTF. The CDR3 bases are TGTGCCAGCTCACCGACGGACAGGGGGCGTCGTAACTATGGCTACACCTTC.

The rearrangement joins TRBV27 to TRBJ2-7; D remains ambiguous. CDR1 and CDR2 (germline): MNHEY, SMNVEV (reference sequence). This CDR3 is 13 amino acids long. V lost 8 bases and J lost 2, with 13 bases in between. The CDR3 DNA reads as TGTGCCAGCGCGACCTTATTTGCCTACGAGCAGTACTTC. Translation gives CASATLFAYEQYF.

Here the CDR3 reads CASSLGDYPTDTQYF. Written as DNA, the CDR3 is TGTGCCAGCAGCTTGGGTGACTACCCCACAGATACGCAGTATTTT. The chain couples TRBV7-9 to TRBJ2-3, with D possibly matching TRBD2 (5 bases). The CDR3 length is 15 residues. V lost 3 bases to trimming and J lost 2 bases, with 12 bases between them. Germline V gives CDR1 SEHNR, CDR2 FQNEAQ (reference sequence).

The chain is built from TRBV20-1 and TRBJ1-1; the match to TRBD1 covers 10 bases. The length of the CDR3 is 15 residues. The V and J ends lost 5 bases and 0 bases, in that order; junction bases with no gene match: 6. Germline V CDR1 and CDR2: DFQATT, SNEGSKA (reference sequence). The CDR3 here is CSAEDRGKMNTEAFF. The CDR3 DNA sequence: TGCAGTGCTGAGGACAGGGGGAAAATGAACACTGAAGCTTTCTTT.

The rearrangement links TRBV3-1 to TRBJ1-2, with TRBD1 matching 8 bases. The V and J ends lost 4 bases and 8 bases, in that order; junction bases with no gene match: 9. The CDR3 is 14 amino acids. CDR1 LGHDT and CDR2 YNNKEL come from the germline V gene (reference sequence). CDR3 DNA: TGTGCCAGCAGCCCGGGGACAGGACAAGGAGGCTACACCTTC. Translation: CASSPGTGQGGYTF.

The chain recombines TRBV27 with TRBJ2-5; 9 positions match TRBD1. The CDR3 is 15 residues long. The germline gives CDR1 MNHEY, CDR2 SMNVEV (reference sequence). After removal of 4 bases from V and 3 bases from J, the junction contained 6 bases not matched to a gene. The CDR3 protein is CASSSGTGRKETQYF. In DNA form, the CDR3 reads TGTGCCAGCAGTTCGGGGACAGGGAGGAAAGAGACCCAGTACTTC.

This clonotype came up a few times. V and J are TRBV4-1 and TRBJ2-7; perhaps TRBD2 as D (5 bases). The CDR3 covers 14 residues. The V end lost 2 bases, the J end lost 4 bases, and 12 bases lay between the germline ends. The germline V gene has CDR1 MGHRA and CDR2 YSYEKL. The CDR3 here is CASSQLPGGYEQYF. The CDR3 region has the DNA TGCGCCAGCAGCCAATTACCAGGAGGTTACGAGCAGTACTTC.

This clonotype has at least ten counts. V usage is TRBV29-1 and J usage is TRBJ2-7; D remains ambiguous. V gave up 6 bases and J gave up 7 bases, with 25 bases separating them. Germline CDR1 reads SQVTM; CDR2 reads ANQGSEA. The CDR3 is made up of 15 amino acids. CDR3 amino acids: CSVATIAVSPSEQYF. The DNA of the CDR3 is TGCAGCGTCGCGACCATCGCAGTATCCCCGAGTGAGCAGTACTTC.

The genes are TRBV14 and TRBJ2-7, with 8 bases matching TRBD2. The CDR3 sequence is 16 residues long. Losses at the gene ends were 3 bases for V and 2 bases for J; bases not matched to a gene: 9. Germline V lookup: CDR1 SGHDN, CDR2 FVKESK. CDR3 nucleotides: TGTGCCAGCAGCCAGCTTTTAGCGGGAAATCCCTACGAGCAGTACTTC. This encodes CASSQLLAGNPYEQYF.

The genes are TRBV6-1 and TRBJ1-4; the D gene is possibly TRBD1 (5 bases). The V gene's germline CDR1 is MNHNS and CDR2 SASEGT. Trimming stripped 1 base from V and 0 bases from J, with 15 bases between. This CDR3 contains 18 residues. The CDR3 bases are TGTGCCAGCAGTGAAGGATCAAGATGGGGGTCAACTAATGAAAAACTGTTTTTT. It codes for CASSEGSRWGSTNEKLFF.

The chain is built from TRBV5-6 and TRBJ2-5, with 7 bases aligning to TRBD1. The CDR3 extends over 15 amino acids. Looked up from germline, CDR1 is SGHDT and CDR2 is YYEEEE. The V segment lost 1 base and the J segment 4 bases; nucleotides outside the gene matches: 7. The CDR3 sequence: CASSLFIGGRETQYF. CDR3 DNA sequence: TGTGCCAGCAGCTTGTTTATAGGGGGCCGAGAGACCCAGTACTTC.

This clonotype has more than one count but fewer than ten. The V call is TRBV11-1, the J call TRBJ2-3; TRBD1 agrees at 7 bases. J was trimmed by 6 bases and V by 5 bases; bases with no gene match: 11. This CDR3 is built from 15 residues. Germline CDR1 and CDR2: SGHAT and FQDESV (reference sequence). The CDR3, as DNA: TGTGCCAGCAGCCCAAGACAGGGAGTCCGGGATACGCAGTATTTT. Translating it yields CASSPRQGVRDTQYF.

This clonotype was seen a few times. J is TRBJ2-1 and V is TRBV6-5; 8 bases line up with TRBD2. The germline V gene has CDR1 MNHEY and CDR2 SVGAGI. The CDR3 runs to 15 residues. The trim removed 2 bases at V and 6 bases at J, leaving 6 bases unmatched. The CDR3 sequence is CASSYGGRPGNEQFF. The CDR3 DNA reads as TGTGCCAGCAGTTACGGCGGGAGGCCTGGCAATGAGCAGTTCTTC.